Each of the 8 T cell receptor beta chains below was sequenced from the same sample in a study of T cell changes during pregnancy in multiple sclerosis (dated by TCRdb to between 2018 and 2020). To prepare the library, the immunoSEQ multiplex PCR assay was applied. What TCRdb holds here is the immuneACCESS table cut down to in-frame rearrangements. Part of the clones is not present; checked against another copy, under half of the missing clones reflect an unresolved V gene, and the others are unexplained. This sample gives 35,000 or so clones in total; 88% of them show up just once. Jointly, the top ten make up roughly 0.6% of the sample. The specimen was CD4+ T cells from peripheral blood mononuclear cells, collected in the first trimester of pregnancy. The origin of the receptors is a female donor with multiple sclerosis, enrolled in a pregnancy study.

This chain uses TRBV11-2 with TRBJ1-5; 7 bases map to TRBD1. CDR1 and CDR2 from the germline V gene are SGHAT and FQNNGV. J lost 4 bases, V lost 5 bases, and 14 bases had no gene match. This CDR3 has 17 amino acids. This CDR3 reads CASSRSVFGTDNQPQHF. CDR3 sequence (DNA): TGTGCCAGCAGCCGGAGCGTCTTCGGGACAGATAATCAGCCCCAGCATTTT.

This chain links TRBV2 with TRBJ1-4, with 7 bases identical to TRBD1. Germline V gene data show CDR1 as SNHLY and CDR2 as FYNNEI. The CDR3 spans 15 residues. V gave up 5 bases and J gave up 7 bases; unmatched junction bases: 10. The CDR3 region has the DNA TGTGCCAGCAGTTGGGACAGCGGACGAGGTGAAAAACTGTTTTTT. This gives the protein CASSWDSGRGEKLFF.

This clone was seen once. DNA of the CDR3: TGTGCCAGTAGTATAGTCGGTGGCGGGAGCTCCTACAATGAGCAGTTCTTC. This sequence encodes CASSIVGGGSSYNEQFF. The gene calls are TRBV19 and TRBJ2-1, with TRBD2 matching 7 bases. Germline V gives CDR1 LNHDA, CDR2 SQIVND (reference sequence). The CDR3 contains 17 residues. After removal of 1 base from V and 0 bases from J, the junction contained 6 bases not matched to a gene.

This rearrangement joins TRBV4-1 to TRBJ2-7; 10 positions match TRBD1. CDR1 is MGHRA, CDR2 YSYEKL, per germline. The ends lost 4 bases at V and 1 base at J; junction bases unmatched: 4. This CDR3 is built from 15 residues. The CDR3 reads CASSPGQGGSYEQYF. In DNA form, the CDR3 reads TGCGCCAGCAGCCCCGGACAGGGGGGGTCCTACGAGCAGTACTTC.

This clone occurred a few times. V is TRBV25-1 and J is TRBJ1-1, with 8 nucleotides matching TRBD1. CDR1 is MGHDK, CDR2 SYGVNS, per germline. The CDR3 covers 11 residues. V shed 7 bases, J shed 9 bases, and the junction held 4 bases outside the gene matches. DNA for the CDR3: TGTGCCAGCAAACAGGGGGTGAAAGCTTTCTTT. Residues: CASKQGVKAFF. The complete variable domain, with remaining parts taken from reference TRBV25-1 and TRBJ1-1, reads EADIYQTPRYLVIGTGKKITLECSQTMGHDKMYWYQQDPGMELHLIHYSYGVNSTEKGDLSSESTVSRIRTEHFPLTLESARPSHTSQYLCASKQGVKAFFGQGTRLTVV.

The rearrangement joins TRBV7-2 to TRBJ1-1; D unresolved. Germline V gene data show CDR1 as SGHTA and CDR2 as FQGNSA. The CDR3 covers 15 residues. V was trimmed by 3 bases and J by 2 bases, leaving 13 bases between them. The CDR3 sequence is CASSFGGILNTEAFF. In nucleotides, the CDR3 is TGTGCCAGCAGCTTCGGAGGGATCCTTAACACTGAAGCTTTCTTT.

The genes are TRBV5-8 and TRBJ1-1; D remains unclear. The ends were cut back, 1 base at V and 0 bases at J, with 4 bases in the middle. The CDR3 totals 13 residues. Germline loops: CDR1 SGHTS, CDR2 YDEGEE. The CDR3 DNA reads as TGTGCCAGCAGCTTGAGAGTGAACACTGAAGCTTTCTTT. It yields the protein CASSLRVNTEAFF.

The chain carries TRBV5-1 and TRBJ2-1, with 8 bases lining up with TRBD1. CDR1 and CDR2 (germline): SGHRS, YFSETQ. The CDR3 runs to 17 residues. V lost 4 bases to trimming and J lost 2 bases; unmatched junction nucleotides: 11. Written as DNA, the CDR3 is TGCGCCAGCAGCGGGACAGGTCCCCAAATTACCTACAATGAGCAGTTCTTC. It yields the protein CASSGTGPQITYNEQFF.